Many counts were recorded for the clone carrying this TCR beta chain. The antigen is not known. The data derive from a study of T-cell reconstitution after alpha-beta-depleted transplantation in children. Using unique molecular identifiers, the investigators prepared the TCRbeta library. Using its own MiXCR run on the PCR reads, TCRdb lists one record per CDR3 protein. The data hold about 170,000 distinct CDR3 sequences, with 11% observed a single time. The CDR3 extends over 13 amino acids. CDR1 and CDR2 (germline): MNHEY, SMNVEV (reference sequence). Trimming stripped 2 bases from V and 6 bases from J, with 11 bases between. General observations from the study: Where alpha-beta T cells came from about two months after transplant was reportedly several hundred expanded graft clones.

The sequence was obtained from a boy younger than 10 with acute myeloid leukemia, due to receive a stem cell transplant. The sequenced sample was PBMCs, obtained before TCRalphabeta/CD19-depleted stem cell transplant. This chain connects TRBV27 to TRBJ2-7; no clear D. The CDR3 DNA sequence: TGTGCCAGCAGTTTAACCGGACGCGCCGAGCAGTACGTC. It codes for CASSLTGRAEQYV.